The 29 T cell receptor beta chains below all came from one sample that was sequenced in a study of T cell responses to AZD1222 COVID-19 vaccine. Clones were sequenced by immunoSEQ multiplex PCR, and TCRdb holds only the in-frame ones, with some missing. The table has more than 85,000 clones, roughly nine tenths seen once. The input for sequencing was peripheral blood, taken on day 0 of AZD1222 vaccination. The receptors come from an adult in good health.

The chain couples TRBV30 to TRBJ2-2; D call uncertain. Trimming shortened V by 4 bases and J by 0 bases, and 15 bases separated the two germline ends. The CDR3 has 16 residues. Germline-derived CDR1 and CDR2 are GTSNPN and SVGIG (reference sequence). This CDR3 reads CAWTRRWAPNTGELFF. The CDR3 DNA sequence: TGTGCCTGGACCCGCAGGTGGGCCCCGAACACCGGGGAGCTGTTTTTT.

The chain combines TRBV5-1 with TRBJ2-5; D gene ambiguous. V lost 4 bases, J lost 3 bases, and 13 bases lay in between. The germline V gene encodes CDR1 SGHRS and CDR2 YFSETQ. The length of the CDR3 is 14 residues. The CDR3 here is CASSGSRTKETQYF. The DNA of the CDR3 is TGCGCCAGCAGCGGGTCCCGGACGAAAGAGACCCAGTACTTC. The variable domain in full, completed from reference TRBV5-1 and TRBJ2-5, reads KAGVTQTPRYLIKTRGQQVTLSCSPISGHRSVSWYQQTPGQGLQFLFEYFSETQRNKGNFPGRFSGRQFSNSRSEMNVSTLELGDSALYLCASSGSRTKETQYFGPGTRLLVL.

The CDR3 sequence: CASSLDGSRTEAFF. As DNA, the CDR3 is TGTGCCAGCAGCTTGGATGGGTCGCGTACTGAAGCTTTCTTT. The V and J genes are TRBV5-6 and TRBJ1-1, with no clear D. Germline V gives CDR1 SGHDT, CDR2 YYEEEE. The CDR3 contains 14 residues. The V end was cut by 0 bases, the J end by 5 bases, with 11 bases between.

The gene calls are TRBV29-1 and TRBJ1-2; 9 bases are a match to TRBD1. V trimming: 2 bases; J trimming: 0 bases; junction bases outside the gene matches: 7. The CDR3 has 16 amino acids. Germline V CDR1 and CDR2: SQVTM, ANQGSEA. This CDR3 is CSVEKDRGSANYGYTF. The CDR3 DNA reads TGCAGCGTTGAAAAGGACAGGGGAAGTGCTAACTATGGCTACACCTTC.

The chain recombines TRBV5-1 with TRBJ2-3; TRBD2 matches at 11 bases. This CDR3 is 19 amino acids long. The trim removed 4 bases at V and 5 bases at J, leaving 18 bases unmatched. Germline CDR1 is SGHRS and CDR2 is YFSETQ. CDR3 protein: CASSQNPGLAVGGVDTQYF. CDR3 DNA sequence: TGCGCCAGCAGCCAAAACCCGGGACTAGCGGTCGGAGGGGTAGATACGCAGTATTTT.

This clone occurred once. The chain joins TRBV9 to TRBJ2-5; 7 nucleotides align to TRBD2. Germline V gene lookup returns CDR1 SGDLS and CDR2 YYNGEE. The CDR3 consists of 14 residues. V lost 4 bases to trimming and J lost 5 bases; unmatched junction nucleotides: 8. The CDR3 nucleotides are TGTGCCAGCAGCCCACGGGACTATGCGGAGACCCAGTACTTC. Residues: CASSPRDYAETQYF.

The sample holds one count of this clone. The chain is built from TRBV4-3 and TRBJ1-5; D uncertain. V shed 1 base and J shed 5 bases, with 15 bases lying between them. The CDR3 spans 16 residues. Germline CDR1 LGHNA, CDR2 YSLEER. CDR3 residues: CASSQVAGMGHQPQHF. The CDR3 DNA follows: TGCGCCAGCAGCCAAGTGGCGGGGATGGGCCATCAGCCCCAGCATTTT.

This chain links TRBV10-3 with TRBJ2-3; 12 nucleotides match TRBD2. Per germline, CDR1 ENHRY and CDR2 SYGVKD. The CDR3 runs 16 residues. J lost 0 bases, V lost 6 bases, and 4 bases had no gene match. The CDR3 region is CAIRDGTSGSTDTQYF. CDR3 bases: TGTGCCATCAGAGACGGGACTAGCGGGAGCACAGATACGCAGTATTTT.

The J gene is TRBJ1-4, the V gene TRBV7-9, with D possibly matching TRBD1 (6 bases). Germline loops: CDR1 SEHNR, CDR2 FQNEAQ (reference sequence). The CDR3 has 17 amino acids. V lost 5 bases, J lost 8 bases, and 24 bases lay in between. CDR3 region: CASSGRRHRVFNEKLFF. The CDR3 DNA reads TGTGCCAGCAGCGGACGCCGGCACAGGGTTTTTAACGAAAAACTGTTTTTT.

The J gene is TRBJ2-2, the V gene TRBV15, with 12 bases aligning to TRBD2. The CDR3 covers 18 residues. V shed 0 bases, J shed 4 bases, and the junction held 6 bases outside the gene matches. CDR1 LNHNV and CDR2 YYDKDF come from the germline V gene (reference sequence). This CDR3 reads CATSRDLLAGGTTGELFF. The CDR3, as DNA: TGTGCCACCAGCAGAGATCTTCTAGCGGGGGGGACCACCGGGGAGCTGTTTTTT.

Turning to this clone: The same CDR3 is also encoded by other DNA sequences in this sample. V and J are TRBV6-4 and TRBJ2-1; 8 nucleotides align to TRBD2. The germline CDR1 and CDR2 sequences are MRHNA and SNTAGT. The junction had 3 bases not matched to a gene; V was cut back by 4 bases and J by 1 base. This CDR3 is built from 15 residues. The CDR3 bases are TGTGCCAGCAGTGTTGCGGGGGGTTCCTACAATGAGCAGTTCTTC. This gives the protein CASSVAGGSYNEQFF.

The chain couples TRBV5-1 to TRBJ2-3; 10 nucleotides align to TRBD2. The germline CDR1 and CDR2 sequences are SGHRS and YFSETQ. Trimming removed 0 bases from V and 8 bases from J; junction bases left unmatched: 6. The CDR3 has 15 residues. The CDR3 protein is CASSLDTSGVGTQYF. The CDR3 bases are TGCGCCAGCAGCTTGGATACTAGCGGGGTCGGTACGCAGTATTTT.

This clone was picked up a small number of times. This chain connects TRBV13 to TRBJ1-2, with D possibly being TRBD1 (6 bases). There are 18 residues in the CDR3. V shed 1 base and J shed 4 bases, with 22 bases lying between them. CDR1 and CDR2 (germline): PRHDT, FYEKMQ (reference sequence). The CDR3 spells CASSLVYQQGGVVYGYTF. Here the CDR3 DNA reads TGTGCCAGCAGCTTAGTCTACCAACAGGGCGGAGTTGTCTATGGCTACACCTTC.

The V and J genes are TRBV4-2 and TRBJ1-4; D is unclear. The germline gives CDR1 LGHNA, CDR2 YNFKEQ. The CDR3 has 12 amino acids. Trimming took 3 bases from V and 5 from J, leaving 4 bases between them. The CDR3: CASSQGNEKLFF. The DNA for the CDR3 is TGTGCCAGCAGCCAGGGAAATGAAAAACTGTTTTTT.

CDR3 DNA sequence: TGTGCCAGCAGGCCGACTAGCGGGAACTATAATGAGCAGTTCTTC. As protein: CASRPTSGNYNEQFF. The chain employs TRBV28 and TRBJ2-1, with TRBD2 identical over 11 bases. CDR3 length equals 15 residues. V dropped 6 bases and J dropped 7; count of bases not matched to a gene: 8. Looked up from germline, CDR1 is MDHEN and CDR2 is SYDVKM.

V and J are TRBV7-2 and TRBJ2-2; no clear D gene. This CDR3 has 15 amino acids. Trimming removed 1 base from V and 5 bases from J, with 11 bases in between. The germline gives CDR1 SGHTA, CDR2 FQGNSA. The CDR3 spells CASSLVGQVTGELFF. In nucleotides, the CDR3 is TGTGCCAGCAGCTTAGTTGGTCAGGTAACCGGGGAGCTGTTTTTT.

The chain joins TRBV2 to TRBJ1-1; no clear D gene. The V gene's germline CDR1 is SNHLY and CDR2 FYNNEI. The CDR3 has 15 residues. V shed 7 bases and J shed 11 bases, with 26 bases lying between them. The CDR3, as DNA: TGTGCCAGCAAAGGTCTCGGAGGTACAAATTTTATGGCTTTCTTT. This codes for CASKGLGGTNFMAFF. The complete variable domain, with remaining parts taken from reference TRBV2 and TRBJ1-1, reads EPEVTQTPSHQVTQMGQEVILRCVPISNHLYFYWYRQILGQKVEFLVSFYNNEISEKSEIFDDQFSVERPDGSNFTLKIRSTKLEDSAMYFCASKGLGGTNFMAFFGQGTRLTVV.

The chain carries TRBV19 and TRBJ2-2; D is unclear. CDR3 size: 16 residues. With 7 bases removed from V and 1 base from J, the gap between germline ends came to 16 bases. Germline CDR1 is LNHDA and CDR2 is SQIVND (reference sequence). DNA for the CDR3: TGTGCCAGTACCCGAGACGACTTGGAGAACACCGGGGAGCTGTTTTTT. This gives the protein CASTRDDLENTGELFF.

The V call is TRBV6-4, the J call TRBJ1-2, with a possible D match to TRBD1 (5 bases). Germline assignment: CDR1 MRHNA and CDR2 SNTAGT. V lost 3 bases to trimming and J lost 4 bases, with 6 bases between them. CDR3 size: 12 residues. This CDR3 reads CASSEQGYGYTF. DNA of the CDR3: TGTGCCAGCAGTGAGCAGGGCTATGGCTACACCTTC.

The V and J genes are TRBV30 and TRBJ1-2; 8 bases fit TRBD1. V was clipped by 5 bases and J by 7 bases; unmatched bases: 3. This CDR3 region has 11 residues. CDR1 is GTSNPN and CDR2 is SVGIG in the germline V gene (reference sequence). The CDR3 DNA sequence: TGTGCCTGGGGACAGGGCGGTGGCTACACCTTC. Translated, it gives CAWGQGGGYTF.

The rearrangement links TRBV18 to TRBJ1-3, with D possibly TRBD1 on 5 matching bases. CDR3 length: 16 residues. Germline CDR1 KGHSH, CDR2 LQKENI. Trimming removed 3 bases at V and 3 bases at J, with 15 bases between. The CDR3 here is CASSPLGRSDGNTIYF. CDR3 in DNA: TGTGCCAGCTCACCCCTGGGACGTTCCGATGGAAACACCATATATTTT.

This chain connects TRBV5-5 to TRBJ2-7; unclear D gene. The CDR3 spans 14 residues. The V end lost 2 bases, the J end lost 0 bases, and 9 bases lay between the germline ends. Per germline, CDR1 SGHKS and CDR2 YYEKEE (reference sequence). CDR3 in amino acids: CASSFSGSSYEQYF. The CDR3 DNA follows: TGTGCCAGCAGCTTTTCCGGCAGCTCCTACGAGCAGTACTTC. Filled out from reference TRBV5-5 and TRBJ2-7, the complete variable domain reads DAGVTQSPTHLIKTRGQQVTLRCSPISGHKSVSWYQQVLGQGPQFIFQYYEKEERGRGNFPDRFSARQFPNYSSELNVNALLLGDSALYLCASSFSGSSYEQYFGPGTRLTVT.

The chain couples TRBV7-3 to TRBJ2-2; 7 nucleotides align to TRBD2. Trimming at V came to 0 bases and at J to 2 bases, leaving 3 bases not matched to a gene. The CDR3 contains 16 residues. The germline gives CDR1 SGHTA, CDR2 FQGTGA. CDR3 sequence: CASSLTLADNTGELFF. DNA for the CDR3: TGTGCCAGCAGCTTAACGCTAGCGGACAACACCGGGGAGCTGTTTTTT.

The V gene is TRBV7-2, the J gene TRBJ2-1; 10 nucleotides agree with TRBD2. The ends lost 5 bases at V and 0 bases at J; junction bases unmatched: 4. Germline V gene data show CDR1 as SGHTA and CDR2 as FQGNSA. The CDR3 covers 16 residues. The CDR3 DNA follows: TGTGCCAGCAGCAGAATAGCGGGGGGCTCCTACAATGAGCAGTTCTTC. Translated, it gives CASSRIAGGSYNEQFF.

V gene TRBV28 combines with J gene TRBJ2-7; 10 bases fit TRBD2. Germline trimming cut 5 bases from V and 7 bases from J; bases unmatched to any gene: 14. The CDR3 covers 16 residues. The germline gives CDR1 MDHEN, CDR2 SYDVKM. This CDR3 is CASSAYSSGRAQEQYF. CDR3 bases: TGTGCCAGCAGTGCTTACTCGAGCGGGAGGGCCCAAGAGCAGTACTTC.

The chain recombines TRBV18 with TRBJ2-3; 11 positions agree with TRBD1. There are 17 residues in the CDR3. V trimming: 1 base; J trimming: 4 bases; junction bases outside the gene matches: 7. Germline V lookup: CDR1 KGHSH, CDR2 LQKENI. CDR3 DNA: TGTGCCAGCTCACCACGGGACAGGGGGAAGTCGGCAGATACGCAGTATTTT. As protein: CASSPRDRGKSADTQYF. The whole variable domain, remainder taken from reference TRBV18 and TRBJ2-3, is NAGVMQNPRHLVRRRGQEARLRCSPMKGHSHVYWYRQLPEEGLKFMVYLQKENIIDESGMPKERFSAEFPKEGPSILRIQQVVRGDSAAYFCASSPRDRGKSADTQYFGPGTRLTVL.

This chain uses TRBV28 with TRBJ1-2; D remains unclear. Trimming cost V 5 bases and J 7 bases, with 14 bases left between them. This CDR3 is 13 amino acids long. Per germline, CDR1 MDHEN and CDR2 SYDVKM. Written as DNA, the CDR3 is TGTGCCAGCAGTATCATCAGCGGTGCTGGCTACACCTTC. This gives the protein CASSIISGAGYTF.

The chain joins TRBV11-3 to TRBJ2-3, with 13 nucleotides matching TRBD2. The V gene end was trimmed by 5 bases and the J gene end by 4 bases; junction bases not matched to a gene: 9. CDR3 length: 17 residues. Germline V gene sequence: CDR1 SGHNT, CDR2 YENEEA. CDR3 nucleotide sequence: TGTGCCAGCAGCCTGCGGACTAGCGGGGGTATGGCAGATACGCAGTATTTT. Translating it yields CASSLRTSGGMADTQYF.

This sequence joins TRBV30 and TRBJ1-1; D is undetermined. The V gene lost 2 bases and the J gene lost 6 bases, with 10 bases spanning the gap. Germline V gives CDR1 GTSNPN, CDR2 SVGIG (reference sequence). The CDR3 consists of 12 residues. The CDR3 protein is CAWSLWGSEAFF. The CDR3 DNA reads as TGTGCCTGGAGTTTGTGGGGATCTGAAGCTTTCTTT.